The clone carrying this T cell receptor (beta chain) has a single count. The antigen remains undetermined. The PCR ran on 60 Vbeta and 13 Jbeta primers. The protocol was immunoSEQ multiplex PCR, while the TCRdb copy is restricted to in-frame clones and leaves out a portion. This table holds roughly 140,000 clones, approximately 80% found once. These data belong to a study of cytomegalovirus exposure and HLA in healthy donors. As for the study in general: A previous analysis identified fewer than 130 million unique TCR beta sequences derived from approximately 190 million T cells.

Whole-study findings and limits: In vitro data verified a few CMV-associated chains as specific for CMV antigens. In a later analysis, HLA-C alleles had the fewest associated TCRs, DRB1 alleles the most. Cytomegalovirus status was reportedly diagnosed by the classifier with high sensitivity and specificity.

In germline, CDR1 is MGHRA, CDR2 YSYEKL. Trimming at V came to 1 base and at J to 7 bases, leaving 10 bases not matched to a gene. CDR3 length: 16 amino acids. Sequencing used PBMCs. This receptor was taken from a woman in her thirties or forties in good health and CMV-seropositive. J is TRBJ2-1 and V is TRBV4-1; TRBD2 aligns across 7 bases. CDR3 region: CASSQVRGSRWNEQFF. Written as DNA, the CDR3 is TGCGCCAGCAGCCAAGTTCGCGGGAGTAGGTGGAATGAGCAGTTCTTC.